Listed below are T cell receptor beta chains from one sample, sequenced in a study of blood T cell repertoires in COVID-19. Assay used: immunoSEQ multiplex PCR; TCRdb lists only in-frame clones, some missing. The profile shows under 55,000 clones, about 88% of them singletons. Sequenced sample: peripheral blood. The receptors were gathered from a human donor in a cohort sampled during active COVID-19. The CDR3 runs from the conserved cysteine through the conserved F or W. The D gene is left open where the match is weak. Clone size is given for some rows only: seen once, a few or many times, or a class if the clone is expanded.

J gene,D gene,V gene,clone size,CDR3 DNA,CDR3 protein
TRBJ1-6,TRBD1,TRBV7-2,-,TGTGCCAGCAGCCCCCAGGGGGATTCGTTCAATTCACCCCTCCACTTT,CASSPQGDSFNSPLHF
TRBJ1-4,-,TRBV13,-,TGTGCCAGCAGCTCGGGGGGGAGAACTAATGAAAAACTGTTTTTT,CASSSGGRTNEKLFF
TRBJ2-7,TRBD1,TRBV5-1,-,TGCGCCAGCAGCTCGACAGGGGACTCCTACGAGCAGTACTTC,CASSSTGDSYEQYF
TRBJ1-2,-,TRBV27,-,TGTGCCAGCAGTTTAAACCCGACACCTTCGTGGGGCTACACCTTC,CASSLNPTPSWGYTF
TRBJ1-2,TRBD1,TRBV6-5,-,TGTGCCAGCAGTTACGGGACAGGGGAAGTAGAAGGCTACACCTTC,CASSYGTGEVEGYTF
TRBJ1-1,-,TRBV27,few,TGTGCCAGCAGTTTTATTGGGCAGAACACTGAAGCTTTCTTT,CASSFIGQNTEAFF
TRBJ1-4,-,TRBV7-6,-,TGTGCCAGCAGCCGTAATGGGGCGGCTAATGAAAAACTGTTTTTT,CASSRNGAANEKLFF
TRBJ1-3,-,TRBV7-2,-,TGTGCCAGCAGCTCACTCCTAAACACCATATATTTT,CASSSLLNTIYF
TRBJ1-2,-,TRBV14,once,TGTGCCAGCAGCCGATCACAGGGATGGGACTATGGCTACACCTTC,CASSRSQGWDYGYTF
TRBJ1-1,TRBD1,TRBV27,-,TGTGCCAGCAGTGACAGGGGTTACACTGAAGCTTTCTTT,CASSDRGYTEAFF
TRBJ1-1,-,TRBV5-1,-,TGCGCCAGCAGCTTGACAGGCGACACTGAAGCTTTCTTT,CASSLTGDTEAFF
TRBJ2-5,-,TRBV21-1,-,TGTGCCAGCAGCTGGGGACACGGGGTCGGGGAGACCCAGTACTTC,CASSWGHGVGETQYF
TRBJ2-1,-,TRBV11-2,-,TGTGCCAGCAGCTTAGACCCTATGCGCCCCAATGAGCAGTTCTTC,CASSLDPMRPNEQFF
TRBJ2-2,TRBD1,TRBV11-3,-,TGTGCCAGCAGCTTAGATCCGGGACAGGGTTACACCGGGGAGCTGTTTTTT,CASSLDPGQGYTGELFF
TRBJ1-6,-,TRBV5-1,-,TGCGCCAGCAGCTTAAATACAGGCGCCGATAATTCACCCCTCCACTTT,CASSLNTGADNSPLHF
TRBJ1-2,TRBD1,TRBV5-1,-,TGCGCCAGCAGCCTATTCCCTTCGACAGGGAATGGCTACACCTTC,CASSLFPSTGNGYTF
TRBJ1-2,TRBD1,TRBV6-5,once,TGTGCCAGCGGAACAGGGGCGGGGGGCTACACCTTC,CASGTGAGGYTF
TRBJ2-2,TRBD2,TRBV7-9,few,TGTGCCAGCAGCCTTCCGGGACTAGGGGACACCGGGGAGCTGTTTTTT,CASSLPGLGDTGELFF
TRBJ2-1,TRBD2,TRBV3-1/TRBV3-2,-,TGTGCCAGCAGCCACACGACTAGCGGGGGCGATGAGCAGTTCTTC,CASSHTTSGGDEQFF
TRBJ1-1,-,TRBV18,-,TGTGCCAGCTCCGAACAGGGACCGATGAACACTGAAGCTTTCTTT,CASSEQGPMNTEAFF
TRBJ2-1,TRBD2,TRBV11-3,-,TGTGCCAGCAGCTTAGAGGCGGGGGGCCTTTACAATGAGCAGTTCTTC,CASSLEAGGLYNEQFF
TRBJ2-1,-,TRBV19,-,TGTGCCAGCTCGCCCAACACGAACAATGAGCAGTTCTTC,CASSPNTNNEQFF
TRBJ2-3,TRBD1,TRBV10-3,-,TGTGCCATCAGTGAGACCGACAGGGCTCCCGCGATTACGCAGTATTTT,CAISETDRAPAITQYF
TRBJ1-2,TRBD1,TRBV10-3,-,TGTGCCATCAGTGAGAAGGGGGCAGGCTATGGCTACACCTTC,CAISEKGAGYGYTF
TRBJ1-5,-,TRBV4-1,-,TGCGCCAGCAGCCAAGAGGGGCTGGCAGATCAGCCCCAGCATTTT,CASSQEGLADQPQHF
TRBJ1-2,-,TRBV27,-,TGTGCCAGCAGTTTATCCAGGGGTTCCCTCTATGGCTACACCTTC,CASSLSRGSLYGYTF
TRBJ1-1,-,TRBV14,-,TGTGCCAGCAGCCAAGACTTGTGGACACGCATGAACACTGAAGCTTTCTTT,CASSQDLWTRMNTEAFF
TRBJ1-6,-,TRBV20-1,-,TGCAGTGCCAGTTTAAGCGGGACACCCTATAATTCACCCCTCCACTTT,CSASLSGTPYNSPLHF
TRBJ2-2,TRBD1,TRBV24-1,-,TGTGCCACCAGTCCGGGACAGATGGACACCGGGGAGCTGTTTTTT,CATSPGQMDTGELFF